A selection of T cell receptor beta chains follows, all from one sample in a study of post-analysis software for immune sequencing data. MiXCR, applied by TCRdb to the PCR reads, yields one record per CDR3 protein. This sample has approximately 570,000 distinct CDR3 sequences, with roughly 46% found just once. Material: blood. Receptors originate from a girl aged 10-17 years with multiple sclerosis. The CDR3 runs from the conserved cysteine through the conserved F or W. D genes are given only for firm matches. Clone size appears in some rows only: once, few, many, or a class for an expanded clone.

TGTGCCAGCACCCAAACGGGGGGGAGGTCACCCCTCCACTTT,CASTQTGGRSPLHF,TRBJ1-6,-,TRBV12-3/TRBV12-4,-
TGTGCCAGCAGTCCTCGGCCCGAGTTGGAAAAACTGTTTTTT,CASSPRPELEKLFF,TRBJ1-4,-,TRBV12-3/TRBV12-4,-
TGCGCCAGCAGCCCTCCGGGGGCAGGGTATGGCTACACCTTC,CASSPPGAGYGYTF,TRBJ1-2,-,TRBV5-1,-
TGTGCCAGCAGCTTAGTACGGGACAGGGATCAGTACTTC,CASSLVRDRDQYF,TRBJ2-4,-,TRBV7-2,TRBD1
TGTGCCAGCAGGTTCCTTACAGGGGGCGAAGACGAGCAGTACTTC,CASRFLTGGEDEQYF,TRBJ2-7,few,TRBV6-1,TRBD1
TGTGCCAGCAGTCTTTACAGGGTGACTGGGGCCAACGTCCTGACTTTC,CASSLYRVTGANVLTF,TRBJ2-6,-,TRBV6-5,-
TGTGCCAGCAGCCTCACGGGGGGGCGACACAATGAGCAGTTCTTC,CASSLTGGRHNEQFF,TRBJ2-1,-,TRBV7-2,TRBD2
TGTGCCAGCAGGGAGACTAGCGGACCTTACAATGAGCAGTTCTTC,CASRETSGPYNEQFF,TRBJ2-1,-,TRBV12-3/TRBV12-4,TRBD2
TGTGCCAGCAGCTCGACAGGGGCCTCGAACACCGGGGAGCTGTTTTTT,CASSSTGASNTGELFF,TRBJ2-2,-,TRBV12-3/TRBV12-4,TRBD1
TGTGCCACCAGTGACCCGGGACTAGACACAGATACGCAGTATTTT,CATSDPGLDTDTQYF,TRBJ2-3,-,TRBV24-1,TRBD2
TGCGCCAGCAGCTTGGGACAGAACTCCTACGAGCAGTACTTC,CASSLGQNSYEQYF,TRBJ2-7,-,TRBV5-1,-
TGTGCCAGCAGCGTAGGAGGGGGCGAACAGCCCCAGCATTTT,CASSVGGGEQPQHF,TRBJ1-5,few,TRBV9,TRBD1
TGTGCCATCAGTGAGCTAGTAGGGACAGCCAACGAGCAGTACTTC,CAISELVGTANEQYF,TRBJ2-7,-,TRBV10-3,TRBD1
TGCGCCAGCAGAGGGACAGGTCCTTATAATTCACCCCTCCACTTT,CASRGTGPYNSPLHF,TRBJ1-6,-,TRBV5-1,TRBD1
TGCAGTGCTAGCCAGCGGGGGGGCACAGATACGCAGTATTTT,CSASQRGGTDTQYF,TRBJ2-3,few,TRBV20-1,TRBD2
TGTGCCAGCAGCGCCAGTGCGACTAGCGGCCGGTCTGGGGCCAACGTCCTGACTTTC,CASSASATSGRSGANVLTF,TRBJ2-6,once,TRBV7-9,TRBD2
TGTGCCATCAGTGTTTACAGGGTGGGCGCAGATACGCAGTATTTT,CAISVYRVGADTQYF,TRBJ2-3,-,TRBV10-3,-
TGTGCCAGCAGTTTAGGAACAGGTCAACGCTACGAGCAGTACTTC,CASSLGTGQRYEQYF,TRBJ2-7,-,TRBV27,-
TGCAGTGCTGCCGGACAGGGCGGACCCTACGAGCAGTACTTC,CSAAGQGGPYEQYF,TRBJ2-7,many,TRBV20-1,TRBD1
TGTGCCAGCAGTTACGGCGGGGGGAGTGGGCATACGCAGTATTTT,CASSYGGGSGHTQYF,TRBJ2-3,-,TRBV6-6,TRBD2
TGCAGTGCTAGAGAGGGGGGGCGGGTGAACACTGAAGCTTTCTTT,CSAREGGRVNTEAFF,TRBJ1-1,-,TRBV20-1,-
TGTGCCAGCACCTCCGGACCGGAAAGTGAAGCTTTCTTT,CASTSGPESEAFF,TRBJ1-1,-,TRBV3-1,-
TGCAGCGTCGGACAGGGGGCAGGAGGCGAGCAGTACTTC,CSVGQGAGGEQYF,TRBJ2-7,few,TRBV29-1,TRBD1
TGCAGTGCTAGAGAAACAGCAGCAGATACGCAGTATTTT,CSARETAADTQYF,TRBJ2-3,many,TRBV20-1,-
TGTGCCAGCAGGGCGACAGGGAACTACGAGCAGTACTTC,CASRATGNYEQYF,TRBJ2-7,-,TRBV12-3/TRBV12-4,TRBD1
TGTGCCAGCAGCTTGCCGACTAGCGGGACGTCCTACGAGCAGTACTTC,CASSLPTSGTSYEQYF,TRBJ2-7,-,TRBV5-4,TRBD2
TGTGCCAGCAACGCCAACGGTGGAGATACGCAGTATTTT,CASNANGGDTQYF,TRBJ2-3,-,TRBV6-5,-
TGTGCCAGCAGTTTACGGATTAACTATGGCTACACCTTC,CASSLRINYGYTF,TRBJ1-2,few,TRBV6-5,-
TGTGCCAGCAGCCCCCGGACTCTTATGACCCAGTACTTC,CASSPRTLMTQYF,TRBJ2-5,few,TRBV7-6,-
TGCAGCGTTGTGGCGGAACCTAGCACAGATACGCAGTATTTT,CSVVAEPSTDTQYF,TRBJ2-3,few,TRBV29-1,-
TGTGCCAGCAGAGACGACAGGGGCGAGCAGTACTTC,CASRDDRGEQYF,TRBJ2-7,few,TRBV2,TRBD1
TGCGCCGGCAGCTCCCTTAATGGAGTAGCGGGCGGCACAGATACGCAGTATTTT,CAGSSLNGVAGGTDTQYF,TRBJ2-3,few,TRBV5-1,TRBD2
TGCGCCAGCAGCTTGGGCAGGACTGGGGCCAACGTCCTGACTTTC,CASSLGRTGANVLTF,TRBJ2-6,-,TRBV5-1,-
TGCGCCAGCAGCTGGGACGGCCCCAATCACCCCCAGCATTTT,CASSWDGPNHPQHF,TRBJ1-5,-,TRBV5-1,-
TGTGCCAGCAGCCGCACCGGGTTTAATCAGCCCCAGCATTTT,CASSRTGFNQPQHF,TRBJ1-5,-,TRBV12-3/TRBV12-4,-
TGTGCCAGCAGCCCCCGGGAACGCGATGAGCAGTTCTTC,CASSPRERDEQFF,TRBJ2-1,-,TRBV7-2,-
TGTGCCAGCAGCCCTCTACTAGCGGGACTCACAGATACGCAGTATTTT,CASSPLLAGLTDTQYF,TRBJ2-3,-,TRBV7-6,TRBD2
TGTGCCAGCAGCCATCGGACGTATAATTCACCCCTCCACTTT,CASSHRTYNSPLHF,TRBJ1-6,-,TRBV11-1,-
TGTGCCAGCAGCCTGTCTCGGACTTTAAACACCGGGGAGCTGTTTTTT,CASSLSRTLNTGELFF,TRBJ2-2,-,TRBV9,-
TGCAGCGTTGAAGATAGGCTCAGGGGAAGCTCAGATACGCAGTATTTT,CSVEDRLRGSSDTQYF,TRBJ2-3,-,TRBV29-1,-